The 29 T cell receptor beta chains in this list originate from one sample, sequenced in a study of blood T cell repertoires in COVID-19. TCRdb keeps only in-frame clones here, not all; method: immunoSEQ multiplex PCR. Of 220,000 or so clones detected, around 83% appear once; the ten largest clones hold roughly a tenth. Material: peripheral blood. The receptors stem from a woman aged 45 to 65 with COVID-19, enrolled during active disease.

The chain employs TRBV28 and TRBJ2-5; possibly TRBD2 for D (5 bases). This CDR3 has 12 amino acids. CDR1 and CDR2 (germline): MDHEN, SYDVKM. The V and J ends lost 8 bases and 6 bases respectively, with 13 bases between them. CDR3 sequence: CASGGLGKTQYF. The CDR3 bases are TGTGCCAGCGGAGGCCTAGGAAAGACCCAGTACTTC.

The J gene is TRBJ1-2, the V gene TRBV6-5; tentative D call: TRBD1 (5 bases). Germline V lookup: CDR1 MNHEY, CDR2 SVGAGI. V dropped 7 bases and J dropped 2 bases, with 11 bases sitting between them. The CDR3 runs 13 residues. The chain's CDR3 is CASKMTENYGYTF. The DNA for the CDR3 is TGTGCCAGCAAAATGACAGAGAACTATGGCTACACCTTC.

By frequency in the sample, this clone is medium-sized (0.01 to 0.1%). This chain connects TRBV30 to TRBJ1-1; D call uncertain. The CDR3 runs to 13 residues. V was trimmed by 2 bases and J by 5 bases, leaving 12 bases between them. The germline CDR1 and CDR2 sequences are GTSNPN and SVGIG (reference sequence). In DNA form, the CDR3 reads TGTGCCTGGAGTCTTGATAGGAGGACTGAAGCTTTCTTT. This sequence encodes CAWSLDRRTEAFF.

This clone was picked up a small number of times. CDR3 sequence (DNA): TGTGCCAGCAGCCCAAACGACAGCCCAAATCAGCCCCAGCATTTT. This encodes CASSPNDSPNQPQHF. The rearrangement uses TRBV5-5 and TRBJ1-5, with D tentatively TRBD1 (5 bases). This CDR3 contains 15 residues. In germline, CDR1 is SGHKS, CDR2 YYEKEE (reference sequence). With 4 bases removed from V and 4 bases from J, the gap between germline ends came to 15 bases.

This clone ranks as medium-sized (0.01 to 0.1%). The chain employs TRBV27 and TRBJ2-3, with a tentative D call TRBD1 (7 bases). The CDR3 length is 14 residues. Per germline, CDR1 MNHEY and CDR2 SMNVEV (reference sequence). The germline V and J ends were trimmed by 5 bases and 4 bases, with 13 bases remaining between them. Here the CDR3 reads CASSPGGPADTQYF. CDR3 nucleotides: TGTGCCAGCAGTCCAGGGGGGCCAGCAGATACGCAGTATTTT.

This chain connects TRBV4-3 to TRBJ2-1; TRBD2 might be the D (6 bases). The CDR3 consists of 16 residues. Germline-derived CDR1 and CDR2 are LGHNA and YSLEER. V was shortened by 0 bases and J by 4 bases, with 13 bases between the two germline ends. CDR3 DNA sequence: TGCGCCAGCAGCCAAGATCGGGACTTCTTTTACAATGAGCAGTTCTTC. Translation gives CASSQDRDFFYNEQFF.

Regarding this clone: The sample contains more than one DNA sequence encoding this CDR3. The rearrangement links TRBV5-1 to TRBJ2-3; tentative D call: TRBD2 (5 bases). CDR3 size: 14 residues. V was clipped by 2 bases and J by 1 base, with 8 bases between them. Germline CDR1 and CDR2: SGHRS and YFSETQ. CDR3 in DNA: TGCGCCAGCAGCTTACTAGGCGGCACAGATACGCAGTATTTT. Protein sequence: CASSLLGGTDTQYF. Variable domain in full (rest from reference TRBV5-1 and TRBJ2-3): KAGVTQTPRYLIKTRGQQVTLSCSPISGHRSVSWYQQTPGQGLQFLFEYFSETQRNKGNFPGRFSGRQFSNSRSEMNVSTLELGDSALYLCASSLLGGTDTQYFGPGTRLTVL.

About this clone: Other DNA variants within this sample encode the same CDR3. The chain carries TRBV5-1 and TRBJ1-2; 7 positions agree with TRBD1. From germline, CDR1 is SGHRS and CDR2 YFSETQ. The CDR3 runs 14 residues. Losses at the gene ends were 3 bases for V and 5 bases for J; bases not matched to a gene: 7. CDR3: CASSSSGTAYGYTF. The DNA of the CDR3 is TGCGCCAGCAGCTCCTCCGGGACAGCTTATGGCTACACCTTC.

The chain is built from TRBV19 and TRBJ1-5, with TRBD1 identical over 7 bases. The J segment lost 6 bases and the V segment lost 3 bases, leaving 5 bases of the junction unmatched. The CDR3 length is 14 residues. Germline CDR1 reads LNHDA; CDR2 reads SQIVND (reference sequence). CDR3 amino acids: CASSIQGGFQPQHF. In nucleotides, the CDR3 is TGTGCCAGTAGTATCCAAGGGGGCTTTCAGCCCCAGCATTTT.

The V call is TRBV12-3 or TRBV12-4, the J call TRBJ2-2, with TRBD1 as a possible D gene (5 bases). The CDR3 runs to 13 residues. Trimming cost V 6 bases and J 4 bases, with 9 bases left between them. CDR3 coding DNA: TGTGCCAGCAGGGGGCTGACCACCGGGGAGCTGTTTTTT. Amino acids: CASRGLTTGELFF.

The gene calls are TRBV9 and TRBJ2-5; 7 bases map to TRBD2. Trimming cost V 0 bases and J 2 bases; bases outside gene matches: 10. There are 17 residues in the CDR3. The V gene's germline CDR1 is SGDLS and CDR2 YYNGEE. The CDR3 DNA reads TGTGCCAGCAGCGTAGCCCCAGCGGGGAGTTCACAAGAGACCCAGTACTTC. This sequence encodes CASSVAPAGSSQETQYF.

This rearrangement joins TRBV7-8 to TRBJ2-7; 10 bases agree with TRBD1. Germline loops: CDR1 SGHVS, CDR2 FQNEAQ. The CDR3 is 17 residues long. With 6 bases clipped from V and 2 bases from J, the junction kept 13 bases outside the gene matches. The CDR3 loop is CASSSRGQGRTPYEQYF. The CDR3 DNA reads TGTGCCAGCAGTTCGCGGGGACAGGGGCGGACGCCCTACGAGCAGTACTTC.

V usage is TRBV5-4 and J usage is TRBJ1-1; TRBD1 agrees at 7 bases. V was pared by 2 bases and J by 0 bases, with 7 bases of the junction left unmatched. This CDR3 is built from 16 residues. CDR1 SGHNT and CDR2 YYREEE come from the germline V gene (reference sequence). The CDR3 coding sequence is TGTGCCAGCAGCTTAGGGACAGCCGTGCTGAACACTGAAGCTTTCTTT. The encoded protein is CASSLGTAVLNTEAFF.

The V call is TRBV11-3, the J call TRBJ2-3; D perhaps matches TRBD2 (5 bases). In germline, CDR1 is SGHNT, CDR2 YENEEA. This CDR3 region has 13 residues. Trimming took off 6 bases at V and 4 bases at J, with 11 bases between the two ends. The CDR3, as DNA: TGTGCCAGCAGGGTTGGAGCGGCAGATACGCAGTATTTT. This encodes CASRVGAADTQYF.

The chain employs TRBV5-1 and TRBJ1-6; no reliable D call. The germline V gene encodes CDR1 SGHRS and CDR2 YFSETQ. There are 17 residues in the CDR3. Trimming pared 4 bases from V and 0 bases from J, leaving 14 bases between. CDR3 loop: CASSTTGSSSYNSPLHF. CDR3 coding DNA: TGCGCCAGCAGCACAACCGGGAGCTCCTCCTATAATTCACCCCTCCACTTT.

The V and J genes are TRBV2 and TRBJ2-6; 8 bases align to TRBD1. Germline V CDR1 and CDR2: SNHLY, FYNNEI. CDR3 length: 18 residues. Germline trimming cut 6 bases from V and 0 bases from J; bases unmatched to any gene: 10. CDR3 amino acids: CASRKLTGDFSGANVLTF. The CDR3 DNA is TGTGCCAGCAGGAAACTGACAGGGGATTTCTCTGGGGCCAACGTCCTGACTTTC. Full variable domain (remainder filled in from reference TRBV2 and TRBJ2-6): EPEVTQTPSHQVTQMGQEVILRCVPISNHLYFYWYRQILGQKVEFLVSFYNNEISEKSEIFDDQFSVERPDGSNFTLKIRSTKLEDSAMYFCASRKLTGDFSGANVLTFGAGSRLTVL.

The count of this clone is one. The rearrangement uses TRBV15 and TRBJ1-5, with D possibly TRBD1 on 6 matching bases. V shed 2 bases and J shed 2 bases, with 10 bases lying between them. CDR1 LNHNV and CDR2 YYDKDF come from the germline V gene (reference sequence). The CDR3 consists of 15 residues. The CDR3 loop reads CATSRNNRGNQPQHF. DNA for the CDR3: TGTGCCACCAGCAGAAACAACAGGGGCAATCAGCCCCAGCATTTT.

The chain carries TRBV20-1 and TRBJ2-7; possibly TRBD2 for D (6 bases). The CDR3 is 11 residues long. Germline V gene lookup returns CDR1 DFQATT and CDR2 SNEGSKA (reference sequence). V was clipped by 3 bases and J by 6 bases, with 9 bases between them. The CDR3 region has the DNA TGCAGTGCTAGTTGGGGAGGCGAGCAGTACGTC. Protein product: CSASWGGEQYV.

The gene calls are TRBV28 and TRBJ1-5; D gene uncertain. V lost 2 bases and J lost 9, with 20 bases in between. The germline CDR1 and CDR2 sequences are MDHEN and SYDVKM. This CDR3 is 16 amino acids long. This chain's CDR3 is CASSLVRLGPMAPQHF. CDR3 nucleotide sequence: TGTGCCAGCAGTTTAGTGCGTTTGGGCCCCATGGCGCCCCAGCATTTT. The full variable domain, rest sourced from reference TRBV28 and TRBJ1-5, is DVKVTQSSRYLVKRTGEKVFLECVQDMDHENMFWYRQDPGLGLRLIYFSYDVKMKEKGDIPEGYSVSREKKERFSLILESASTNQTSMYLCASSLVRLGPMAPQHFGDGTRLSIL.

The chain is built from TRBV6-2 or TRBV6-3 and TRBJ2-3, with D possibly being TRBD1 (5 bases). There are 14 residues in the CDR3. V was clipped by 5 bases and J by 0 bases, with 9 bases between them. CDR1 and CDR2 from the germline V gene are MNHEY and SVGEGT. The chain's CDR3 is CASSRTTSTDTQYF. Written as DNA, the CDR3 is TGTGCCAGCAGTCGGACAACTAGCACAGATACGCAGTATTTT.

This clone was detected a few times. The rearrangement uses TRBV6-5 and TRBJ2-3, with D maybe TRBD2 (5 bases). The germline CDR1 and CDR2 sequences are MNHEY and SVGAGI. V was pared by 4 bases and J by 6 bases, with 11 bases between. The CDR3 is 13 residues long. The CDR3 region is CASSSDWWDTQYF. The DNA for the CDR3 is TGTGCCAGCAGTTCGGACTGGTGGGATACGCAGTATTTT.

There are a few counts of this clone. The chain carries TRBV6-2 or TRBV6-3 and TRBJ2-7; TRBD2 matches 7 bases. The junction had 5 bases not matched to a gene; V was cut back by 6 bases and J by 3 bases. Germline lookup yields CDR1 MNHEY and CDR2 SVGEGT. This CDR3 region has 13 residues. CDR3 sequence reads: CASSRAGSYEQYV. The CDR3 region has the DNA TGTGCCAGCAGCCGAGCGGGAAGCTACGAGCAGTACGTC.

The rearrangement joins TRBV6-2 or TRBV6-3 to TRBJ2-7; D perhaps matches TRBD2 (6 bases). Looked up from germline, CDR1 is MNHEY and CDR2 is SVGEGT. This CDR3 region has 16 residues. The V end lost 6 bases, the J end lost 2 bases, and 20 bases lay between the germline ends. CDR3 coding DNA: TGTGCCAGCAGCCCTCGGGGTGGAGGGGCCACCTACGAGCAGTACTTC. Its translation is CASSPRGGGATYEQYF.

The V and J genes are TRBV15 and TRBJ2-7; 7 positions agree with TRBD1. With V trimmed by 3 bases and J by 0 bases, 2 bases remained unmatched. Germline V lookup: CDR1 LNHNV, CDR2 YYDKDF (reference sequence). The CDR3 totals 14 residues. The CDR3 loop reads CATSRGDSSYEQYV. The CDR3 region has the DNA TGTGCCACCAGCAGGGGGGACAGCTCCTACGAGCAGTACGTC.

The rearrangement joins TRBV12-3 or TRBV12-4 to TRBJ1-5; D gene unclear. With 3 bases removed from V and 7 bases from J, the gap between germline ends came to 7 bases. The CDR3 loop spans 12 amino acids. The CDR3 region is CASSFRWQPQHF. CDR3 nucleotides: TGTGCCAGCAGTTTTCGGTGGCAGCCCCAGCATTTT.

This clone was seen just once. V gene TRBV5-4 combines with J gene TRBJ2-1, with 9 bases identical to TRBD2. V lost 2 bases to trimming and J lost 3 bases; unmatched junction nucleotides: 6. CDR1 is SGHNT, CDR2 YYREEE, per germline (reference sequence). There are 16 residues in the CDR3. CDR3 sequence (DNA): TGTGCCAGCAGCTTAAAAGCGGGGGGCCTCTACAATGAGCAGTTCTTC. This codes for CASSLKAGGLYNEQFF.

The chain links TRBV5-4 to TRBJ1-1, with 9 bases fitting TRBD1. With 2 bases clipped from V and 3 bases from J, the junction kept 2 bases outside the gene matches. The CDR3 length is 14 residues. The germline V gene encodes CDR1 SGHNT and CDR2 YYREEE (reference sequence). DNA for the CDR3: TGTGCCAGCAGCTTAGGGACAGGGTACACTGAAGCTTTCTTT. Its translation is CASSLGTGYTEAFF. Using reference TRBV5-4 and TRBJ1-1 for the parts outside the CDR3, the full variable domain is ETGVTQSPTHLIKTRGQQVTLRCSSQSGHNTVSWYQQALGQGPQFIFQYYREEENGRGNFPPRFSGLQFPNYSSELNVNALELDDSALYLCASSLGTGYTEAFFGQGTRLTVV.

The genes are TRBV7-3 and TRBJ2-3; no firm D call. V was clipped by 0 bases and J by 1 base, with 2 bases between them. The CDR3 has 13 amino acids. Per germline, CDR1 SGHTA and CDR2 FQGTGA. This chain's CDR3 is CASSLTGTDTQYF. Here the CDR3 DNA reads TGTGCCAGCAGCTTAACCGGCACAGATACGCAGTATTTT.

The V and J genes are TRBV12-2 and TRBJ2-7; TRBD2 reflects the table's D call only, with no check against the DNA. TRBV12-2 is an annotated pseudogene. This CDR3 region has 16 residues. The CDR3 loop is CASRLVPRGVVYEQYF. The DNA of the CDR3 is TGTGCAAGTCGCCTCGTACCTCGGGGGGTGGTCTACGAGCAGTACTTC.